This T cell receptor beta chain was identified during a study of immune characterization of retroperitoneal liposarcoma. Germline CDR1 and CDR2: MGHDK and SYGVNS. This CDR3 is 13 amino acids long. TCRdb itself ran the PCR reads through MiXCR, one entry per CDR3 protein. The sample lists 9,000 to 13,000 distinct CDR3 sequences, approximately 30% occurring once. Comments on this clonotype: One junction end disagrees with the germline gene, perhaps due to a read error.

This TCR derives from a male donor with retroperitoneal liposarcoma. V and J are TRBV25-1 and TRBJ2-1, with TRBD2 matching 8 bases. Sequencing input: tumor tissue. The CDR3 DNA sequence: TGTGCCAGCAGTGAAGCTAATAGCGGGGACCTCCGCTTC. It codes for CASSEANSGDLRF. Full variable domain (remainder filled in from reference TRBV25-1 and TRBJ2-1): EADIYQTPRYLVIGTGKKITLECSQTMGHDKMYWYQQDPGMELHLIHYSYGVNSTEKGDLSSESTVSRIRTEHFPLTLESARPSHTSQYLCASSEANSGDLRFGPGTRLTVL.